These T cell receptor beta chains were read from a single sample in a study of T cell responses to AZD1222 COVID-19 vaccine. Here immunoSEQ multiplex PCR was the method, and the copy in TCRdb shows in-frame clones only, minus some. The sample yields under 150,000 clones, around 87% seen once. The specimen was peripheral blood, collected 28 days after the second AZD1222 dose. The receptors stem from an adult who received the AZD1222 COVID-19 vaccine. Each CDR3 is given with its conserved first and last residue. The order of the fields is clone size, J gene, D gene, V gene, CDR3 protein, CDR3 DNA. The D gene is left open where the match is weak. Size tells how often a clone was seen (once, few, many) or the class of an expanded clone, and some rows leave it out.

>-|TRBJ2-1|TRBD2|TRBV2
CASSWTRTEQFF
TGTGCCAGCAGTTGGACTAGGACTGAGCAGTTCTTC
>once|TRBJ1-4|-|TRBV19
CASSIDYGRANEKLFF
TGTGCCAGTAGTATAGATTATGGACGGGCTAATGAAAAACTGTTTTTT
>-|TRBJ1-1|TRBD1|TRBV11-3
CASSLQGVNTEAFF
TGTGCCAGCAGCTTACAGGGGGTGAACACTGAAGCTTTCTTT
>-|TRBJ1-5|-|TRBV6-2/TRBV6-3
CASSRRGNQPQHF
TGTGCCAGCAGTCGGAGGGGGAATCAGCCCCAGCATTTT
>-|TRBJ1-5|TRBD1|TRBV28
CASSVDREKYQPQHF
TGTGCCAGCAGTGTGGACAGGGAAAAATATCAGCCCCAGCATTTT
>-|TRBJ2-3|-|TRBV7-9
CASSPGSAGDTQYF
TGTGCCAGCAGCCCCGGGTCCGCCGGGGATACGCAGTATTTT
>once|TRBJ2-7|TRBD1|TRBV5-1
CASSPGTGETYEQYF
TGCGCCAGCAGCCCGGGGACAGGGGAGACCTACGAGCAGTACTTC
>few|TRBJ1-4|-|TRBV2
CASSDPGRRHEKLFF
TGTGCCAGCAGTGACCCGGGACGGCGGCATGAAAAACTGTTTTTT
>once|TRBJ1-2|-|TRBV6-5
CASSYSGSYGYTF
TGTGCCAGCAGTTACTCGGGGAGCTATGGCTACACCTTC
>-|TRBJ1-3|-|TRBV7-9
CASSATRHSGNTIYF
TGTGCCAGCAGCGCCACCAGGCACTCTGGAAACACCATATATTTT
>-|TRBJ1-2|-|TRBV5-1
CASSTPGVNYGYTF
TGCGCCAGCAGCACTCCCGGCGTTAACTATGGCTACACCTTC
>-|TRBJ1-1|-|TRBV11-2
CASSRLRVGMGRRTEAFF
TGTGCCAGCAGCCGCCTAAGGGTAGGGATGGGGAGACGGACTGAAGCTTTCTTT
>-|TRBJ2-7|TRBD2|TRBV7-2
CASSLVPAGGYEQYF
TGTGCCAGCAGCTTAGTACCAGCGGGGGGCTACGAGCAGTACTTC
>-|TRBJ1-2|-|TRBV7-2
CASSLTPYYGYTF
TGTGCCAGCAGCCTAACGCCATACTATGGCTACACCTTC
>-|TRBJ1-1|-|TRBV7-2
CASSNRQVPTEAFF
TGTGCCAGCAGCAACCGACAGGTTCCGACTGAAGCTTTCTTT
>-|TRBJ1-1|-|TRBV9
CASSVVRTLNTEAFF
TGTGCCAGCAGCGTAGTGCGGACACTGAACACTGAAGCTTTCTTT
>-|TRBJ1-1|TRBD1|TRBV5-1
CASSLQGDGNTEAFF
TGCGCCAGCAGCTTACAGGGGGACGGGAACACTGAAGCTTTCTTT
>once|TRBJ1-6|-|TRBV7-8
CASSPSYNSPLHF
TGTGCCAGCAGCCCCTCTTATAATTCACCCCTCCACTTT
>-|TRBJ2-2|-|TRBV29-1
CSVGRGFTGELFF
TGCAGCGTTGGAAGAGGGTTCACCGGGGAGCTGTTTTTT
>-|TRBJ1-1|-|TRBV5-1
CASSTGGGTEAFF
TGCGCCAGCTCCACTGGGGGGGGGACTGAAGCTTTCTTT
>-|TRBJ2-5|TRBD2|TRBV15
CATSRDTGLVGETQYF
TGTGCCACCAGCAGAGATACGGGACTAGTGGGCGAGACCCAGTACTTC
>once|TRBJ1-6|-|TRBV5-5
CASRWGTEGQRNSPLHF
TGTGCCAGCAGATGGGGGACCGAAGGACAACGCAATTCACCCCTCCACTTT
>-|TRBJ1-3|-|TRBV7-2
CASSLAGRGSGNTIYF
TGTGCCAGCAGCTTAGCGGGGCGGGGCTCTGGAAACACCATATATTTT
>-|TRBJ1-5|-|TRBV6-5
CASRANSNQPQHF
TGTGCCAGCCGGGCTAATAGCAATCAGCCCCAGCATTTT
>-|TRBJ1-1|TRBD1|TRBV6-5
CASRWTGTGAFF
TGTGCCAGCAGGTGGACAGGGACGGGAGCTTTCTTT
>-|TRBJ2-7|-|TRBV6-5
CASSHIRGDNYEQYF
TGTGCCAGCAGTCACATCAGGGGGGACAACTACGAGCAGTACTTC
>-|TRBJ2-5|TRBD1|TRBV25-1
CASSVSGGETQYF
TGTGCCAGCAGTGTGTCAGGGGGAGAGACCCAGTACTTC
>-|TRBJ2-3|-|TRBV11-1
CASSLGATDTQYF
TGTGCCAGCAGCTTAGGAGCGACAGATACGCAGTATTTT
>once|TRBJ2-3|-|TRBV19
CASSMVRGDTQYF
TGTGCCAGTAGTATGGTAAGGGGAGATACGCAGTATTTT
>-|TRBJ1-6|TRBD1|TRBV6-2/TRBV6-3
CASSGQGGIAPLHF
TGTGCCAGCAGTGGACAGGGGGGGATCGCACCCCTCCACTTT
>-|TRBJ1-2|-|TRBV3-1/TRBV3-2
CASSRQDTGPFVGYTF
TGTGCCAGCAGCCGACAAGATACAGGGCCTTTTGTTGGCTACACCTTC
>few|TRBJ2-3|-|TRBV3-1/TRBV3-2
CASSGGPITQYF
TGTGCCAGCAGCGGGGGGCCGATTACGCAGTATTTT
>-|TRBJ1-2|-|TRBV9
CASSPGGSYGYTF
TGTGCCAGCAGTCCCGGCGGAAGCTATGGCTACACCTTC
>-|TRBJ2-5|-|TRBV6-2/TRBV6-3
CASSYSGQRGETQYF
TGTGCCAGCAGTTACTCCGGACAGAGGGGAGAGACCCAGTACTTC
>-|TRBJ2-7|TRBD2|TRBV28
CASTTSGGVYEQYF
TGTGCCAGCACCACTAGCGGGGGTGTCTACGAGCAGTACTTC
>-|TRBJ2-7|-|TRBV3-1/TRBV3-2
CASSRDRYSYEQYF
TGTGCCAGCAGCCGCGACAGGTACTCCTACGAGCAGTACTTC
>-|TRBJ1-2|-|TRBV15
CATSRDLGRVGYGYTF
TGTGCCACCAGCAGAGATCTAGGCAGGGTGGGCTATGGCTACACCTTC
>-|TRBJ1-6|TRBD1|TRBV6-5
CASSNDRGNSPLHF
TGTGCCAGCAGCAATGACAGGGGAAATTCACCCCTCCACTTT
>-|TRBJ1-2|-|TRBV2
CASSAFNYGYTF
TGTGCCAGCAGTGCCTTTAACTATGGCTACACCTTC
>-|TRBJ1-2|-|TRBV7-9
CASEDTLINYGYTF
TGTGCCAGCGAGGACACCTTAATCAACTATGGCTACACCTTC
>-|TRBJ1-6|-|TRBV28
CASSFGQSDSPLHF
TGTGCCAGCAGTTTTGGACAGAGTGATTCACCCCTCCACTTT
>-|TRBJ2-2|-|TRBV6-2/TRBV6-3
CASSYVNTGELFF
TGTGCCAGCAGTTACGTGAACACCGGGGAGCTGTTTTTT
>-|TRBJ1-6|-|TRBV6-6
CASSDQRSPLHF
TGTGCCAGCAGCGACCAGCGATCACCCCTCCACTTT
>-|TRBJ1-2|-|TRBV20-1
CSASPAGKGGYTF
TGCAGTGCTAGTCCCGCGGGGAAGGGTGGCTACACCTTC
>few|TRBJ1-5|-|TRBV21-1
CASGPDRVSQPQHF
TGTGCCAGCGGACCGGACAGGGTGAGTCAGCCCCAGCATTTT
>-|TRBJ2-3|-|TRBV6-1
CASSEPNLAGRTDTQYF
TGTGCCAGCAGTGAGCCCAACCTGGCAGGACGCACAGATACGCAGTATTTT
>-|TRBJ2-3|TRBD2|TRBV6-4
CASRRTSSTDTQYF
TGTGCCAGCAGAAGGACTAGCTCTACCGATACGCAGTATTTT
>-|TRBJ1-6|-|TRBV9
CASSVQTGGTPLHF
TGTGCCAGCAGCGTCCAGACCGGGGGTACACCCCTCCACTTT
>once|TRBJ2-3|-|TRBV6-5
CASSYTGIMIDTQYF
TGTGCCAGCAGTTACACTGGGATAATGATCGATACGCAGTATTTT
>-|TRBJ2-1|-|TRBV4-3
CASSQDWGSEQFF
TGCGCCAGCAGCCAAGATTGGGGATCTGAGCAGTTCTTC
>-|TRBJ2-7|TRBD2|TRBV5-1
CASSLEDPGRDEQYF
TGCGCCAGCAGCTTGGAGGATCCCGGGAGGGACGAGCAGTACTTC
>-|TRBJ2-5|-|TRBV5-1
CASSLGVQETQYF
TGCGCCAGCAGCTTGGGGGTCCAAGAGACCCAGTACTTC
>few|TRBJ1-2|-|TRBV18
CASSQYPGSGGGYTF
TGTGCCAGCTCACAGTACCCAGGGTCCGGCGGTGGCTACACCTTC
>-|TRBJ2-3|-|TRBV9
CASSITSGPGAHTQYF
TGTGCCAGCAGCATCACGTCAGGTCCGGGGGCCCATACGCAGTATTTT
>-|TRBJ1-1|TRBD1|TRBV19
CASKDRERDTEAFF
TGTGCCAGTAAGGACAGGGAGAGAGACACTGAAGCTTTCTTT
>-|TRBJ2-2|-|TRBV11-3
CASSSYANTGELFF
TGTGCCAGCAGCTCGTACGCGAACACCGGGGAGCTGTTTTTT
>-|TRBJ1-6|-|TRBV19
CASSIEPRLSNSPLHF
TGTGCCAGTAGTATCGAACCCCGGTTATCTAATTCACCCCTCCACTTT